This note documents a single T cell receptor beta chain sequence. Its cognate antigen is unknown. This specimen belongs to a study of cytomegalovirus exposure and HLA in healthy donors. Study-wide points: One later analysis, an examination of the 120 or so validation repertoires, found that first-cohort TCR clusters tended to co-occur in them. Many donors shared some public TCRs, even though most TCR sequences were rare. Published work reported that the classifier diagnosed cytomegalovirus status with high specificity and sensitivity.

The assay was immunoSEQ multiplex PCR, and TCRdb's table has in-frame clones only and misses some. Of 80,000 to 100,000 clones in the sample, about 90% are singletons; the top ten hold 6% to 6.5%. Germline V gene data show CDR1 as SGDLS and CDR2 as YYNGEE. Trimming removed 0 bases at V and 0 bases at J, with 6 bases between. The CDR3 is 14 residues long. Source material: PBMCs. This TCR derives from a man younger than 35 in good health and CMV-seropositive. The chain recombines TRBV9 with TRBJ1-2; D not resolved. The CDR3 is CASSVGQANYGYTF. In nucleotides, the CDR3 is TGTGCCAGCAGCGTAGGGCAGGCTAACTATGGCTACACCTTC.